This TCR beta chain derives from a study of early T cells in non-severe SARS-CoV-2 infection (dated by TCRdb to about 2021). About the investigation overall: Because TCR sequencing relied on bulk RNA taken from unsorted whole blood, pairing of alpha and beta chains was not possible.

General conclusions and limits of the study: VDJdb matching was skewed toward anti-spike CD8 responses and likely underestimated virus-specific expansions, missing private and CD4 specificities.

Library preparation was by 5' RACE. For sequencing, a NextSeq 500 was employed. Unique molecular identifiers were attached to individual cDNA molecules in the TCR library protocol so that sequencing error and PCR bias could be corrected. Both TCR alpha and beta chains were sequenced, and tight co-correlation was observed between alpha and beta sequence abundances in each sample. The paper's processing steps were these. Decombinator V4 was used to annotate the V gene, J gene and CDR3 of the TCR sequences. Expanded TCRs were defined as changing significantly between any two time points under a Poisson model with p below 0.0001. Abundances of TCRs were expressed as counts per million after normalisation to the total number of TCRs sequenced in each sample. TRAV1-2 paired with TRAJ12, TRAJ20 or TRAJ33 defined MAIT TCRs, while TRAV10 paired with TRAJ18 defined iNKT TCRs. VDJdb, accessed 1 November 2021, was searched for CMV, EBV and SARS-CoV-2 annotated TCRs, with TCRs annotated for multiple antigens excluded. In-frame beta chains were kept once TCRdb had trimmed the public reads at Q25 with fastp and called clones with MiXCR. Rows are combined by CDR3 protein, so each entry shows the most common genes and DNA. V and J calls and clone size were set by TCRdb, not the authors. The sample includes about 66,000 distinct CDR3 sequences, with less than 15% observed a single time. The top ten clones comprise about 8.3% of the sample.

The CDR3 runs 14 residues from the cysteine to the phenylalanine. The only DNA kept is the CDR3, 42 bases in frame from the first base. Via the germline V gene, CDR1 is SQVTM and CDR2 ANQGSEA. Unmatched junction bases come to 9, with V trimmed by 5 bases and J by 3 bases. This clonotype is labeled medium-sized (0.01 to 0.1%). There is no known antigen for this receptor. Per-nucleotide qualities are absent, and no much larger clonotype sits a single base away. A case-control design nested within a healthcare worker cohort in London, UK, was used, with weekly nasopharyngeal swab PCR tests and blood sampling performed. Healthcare workers were enrolled in the week of the UK lockdown, from 23 to 31 March 2020, and were followed every week for up to roughly 16 weeks.

The rearrangement combines TRBV29-1 with TRBJ1-1; TRBD1 matches 7 bases in the middle. The receptor was derived from an adult who was a healthcare worker with PCR-confirmed SARS-CoV-2 infection or an uninfected control (not recorded which). Specimen: whole blood. The CDR3 here reads CSVKRTGRDTEAFF. The sequenced DNA: TGCAGCGTTAAGAGGACAGGAAGGGACACTGAAGCTTTCTTT.